This record concerns one T cell receptor (beta chain) sequence. These data belong to a study of blood T cell repertoires in COVID-19. Trimming at V came to 4 bases and at J to 1 base, leaving 9 bases not matched to a gene. The CDR3 consists of 16 residues. Germline CDR1 reads MGHRA; CDR2 reads YSYEKL. As processed by the authors: Reference gene primers were amplified, and this amplification served to estimate nucleated cell counts. The assay was immunoSEQ multiplex PCR, and TCRdb's table has in-frame clones only and misses some. From that table come the V and J calls and clone size; the DNA was used to work out D and trimming. The sample carries 25,000 to 30,000 clones, roughly nine tenths recorded once.

V and J are TRBV4-1 and TRBJ1-1; 7 bases are a match to TRBD1. This receptor was obtained from a man between 60 and 75 years old with acute or convalescent COVID-19. The sample was peripheral blood. CDR3 in DNA: TGCGCCAGCAGCCTGTACCGGGACAGCTCGAACACTGAAGCTTTCTTT. It yields the protein CASSLYRDSSNTEAFF.